Given below is one T cell receptor (beta chain) in context. This clonotype was detected only a few times. Its antigen is still unknown. No qualities accompany the bases; no much larger clone lies one base away. This entry is derived from a study of T cells after yellow fever vaccination (dated by TCRdb to the late 2010s). At the level of the whole study: Libraries from fractions with low cell numbers were prepared with the SMART-Seq v4 Ultra Low Input RNA kit. To track T-cell clones before and after primary and booster YFV17D yellow fever vaccination, bulk TCR alpha and beta repertoires were sequenced longitudinally. Blood was drawn at multiple timepoints before and after primary and secondary immunization, with bulk PBMC replicates and cell subsets isolated. The cohort comprised two healthy male donors, one aged 18 to 29 and one aged 30 to 39 years.

Sequenced on an Illumina NovaSeq 6000. TCR cDNA was made using 5'RACE template switching, a step that added a universal primer site and unique molecular identifiers. Priming for cDNA synthesis came from both the TCR alpha and TCR beta constant segments. Library amplification involved two PCR steps, and the second step added sample barcodes and sequencing adapters. Sequencing of the libraries was done on either Illumina HiSeq 2500 (2x100 bp) or NovaSeq (2x150 bp). In the paper's pipeline: Demultiplexing of reads and collapsing into UMI consensus sequences were performed with MIGEC, and V(D)J alignment was carried out with MiXCR. Vaccine-responding clonotypes were identified with edgeR using replicate PBMC samples, with FDR below 0.01 and a log2 fold change above 5 up to day 15 being required. Each bulk clonotype was labeled CD4 or CD8 based on which sequenced repertoire, CD4 or CD8, contained the clonotype at higher abundance. TCRdb reworked the public reads: Q25 trimming with fastp, MiXCR clone assembly, productive beta chains retained. Each CDR3 protein gets just one entry, which takes the most common genes and DNA from the rows behind it. For this entry, the V and J calls and clone size follow TCRdb and not the study's own pipeline. The sample contains some 300,000 distinct CDR3 sequences, 8.5% to 10% of them found a single time. Jointly, the top ten make up about 3.5% of the sample.

CDR1 and CDR2 (DFQATT, SNEGSKA) derive from the germline V gene (reference sequence). The CDR3 numbers 11 residues from cysteine through phenylalanine. Only CDR3 DNA remains: 33 bases, in frame from the first base. Between the V and J ends, shortened by 8 bases and 5 bases respectively, the junction contains 11 bases. Here is what the overall study found, with its caveats: After the booster, most clones that had expanded after primary vaccination were detected again (about 97% of CD4 and 70% to 90% of CD8), suggesting broad maintenance of memory. Because abundant contaminating clonotypes from the bulk population could be contained in FACS-sorted repertoires, computational filtering was required. A small share of clonotypes was detected in both CD4 and CD8 compartments, with the overlap likely arising from convergent recombination. The study included only two donors, which limits how far the findings can be generalized. Compared with the primary T-cell response, the secondary T-cell response was faster but weaker, reaching its peak on day 5 rather than on day 15.

The treatment or condition label, read with the paper, signifies: live attenuated yellow fever vaccine strain. PBMCs were isolated from peripheral blood using a standard Ficoll-Paque protocol. Dynabeads CD4 and CD8 positive selection kits were used to isolate CD4 and CD8 T-cell fractions. TriZol was used to extract RNA from bulk PBMCs, from CD4 and CD8 fractions, and from dextramer-positive and dextramer-negative fractions. The receptor was derived from a man aged 18 to 29 who received the YFV17D yellow fever vaccine. This specimen was CD4+ T cells sorted from PBMCs, taken 5 days after the yellow fever booster vaccination. The sequence joins TRBV20-1 to TRBJ2-3, with a tentative D gene TRBD2 over 6 matching bases. The bases are TGCAGTCCCAACGGGGGAGATACGCAGTATTTT. Translated, it gives CSPNGGDTQYF.